This T cell receptor (beta chain) was sequenced in a study of cytomegalovirus exposure and HLA in healthy donors. PCR amplification relied on 60 Vbeta primers (plus 13 Jbeta primers). Sequenced by immunoSEQ multiplex PCR; TCRdb stores in-frame clones only, minus some. The sample includes fewer than 200,000 clones. This CDR3 has 15 residues. The germline CDR1 and CDR2 sequences are LNHNV and YYDKDF (reference sequence). Trimming stripped 5 bases from V and 3 bases from J, with 14 bases between. Study-wide findings and caveats: Later genetic work tied a missense DCLRE1C variant to beta-chain V and J trimming. The authors excluded some V segments, including TRBV6-2 and TRBV6-3, as indistinguishable.

As regards this clone: The target antigen is unknown.

The sequenced material came from PBMCs. This chain connects TRBV15 to TRBJ1-5; no reliable D call. The receptor was isolated from a woman aged 55-75 years in good health and CMV-seronegative. The CDR3 DNA sequence: TGTGCCACCAGCCCCCCCGAGGGCCTCAATCAGCCCCAGCATTTT. The encoded protein is CATSPPEGLNQPQHF.